The T cell receptor beta chain under discussion was sequenced for a study of blood T cell repertoires in COVID-19. Study at large: Both acute and convalescent COVID-19 samples were obtained from the United States, Italy and Spain. Sample material is recorded as cDNA or gDNA derived from T cells, B-cell-depleted T cells, or PBMCs.

This CDR3 has 15 residues. J was trimmed by 4 bases and V by 0 bases; bases with no gene match: 1. CDR1 is SGHKS and CDR2 is YYEKEE in the germline V gene (reference sequence). The protocol was immunoSEQ multiplex PCR, while the TCRdb copy is restricted to in-frame clones and leaves out a portion. The sample has 120,000 or so clones; roughly 80% are singletons. The chain recombines TRBV5-5 with TRBJ2-1, with 10 bases that match TRBD1. The clonotype was recovered from a man aged 65-85 years with acute or convalescent COVID-19. Material for sequencing was peripheral blood. CDR3 sequence (DNA): TGTGCCAGCAGCTTGGGACAGGGGGCTTACAATGAGCAGTTCTTC. Translation: CASSLGQGAYNEQFF.